This T cell receptor beta chain stems from a study of long-term antiretroviral therapy in people with HIV (dated by TCRdb to between 2021 and 2022). In terms of the full investigation: Collection of the earliest samples took place about a decade ahead of the 2015 WHO recommendation for immediate ART, at a time when ART was typically delayed until CD4 counts fell. A retrospective serial study tested whether ART initiation and durable HIV suppression were associated with changes in peripheral blood TRB repertoire composition and diversity. A total of roughly 180 cryopreserved PBMC samples were contributed to the cohort by 30 adults with confirmed HIV infection, with samples collected serially over a mean of approximately six years (range 1-12). Among the approximately 32 participants with HIV, ten to eleven were female. No cross-contamination during QIAcube processing was seen in test extractions of a monoclonal T-cell line run alongside 25 to 35 polyclonal samples.

Overall results and qualifications from the work: Since PBMC availability was limited, sequencing covered only the TCR beta chain, with no alpha chain pairing. Compared with controls, HIV repertoires had narrower CDR3 length ranges, and the network structure pointed to an antigen-experienced repertoire that shifted only slightly toward naive after ART. A significant increase in TRB diversity was found to be associated with ART initiation, although TRB diversity was observed to remain significantly below that of transplant donor controls even after long-term ART. Expanded TRB clones identified before ART initiation dominated the repertoire at all time points, although this dominance fluctuated and declined in many PLHIV after ART. Samples dated from about 2004 to 2017, and the ART regimens used may be less effective than current ones. No data were available on ART adherence, viral resistance or therapy changes, limiting inferences about post-ART repertoire changes. Because pre-ART samples had limited cell numbers, unsorted PBMC were profiled rather than sorted CD4+ and CD8+ T cells.

Judged by its sample share, this clone qualifies as medium-sized (0.01 to 0.1%). Its antigen remains unidentified. One base away there is no much larger clone; base qualities are not given. To be included, a participant needed at least one PBMC sample from before ART initiation plus at least two post-ART samples. Treatment was received in the United States of America by all participants with HIV. Cryopreserved samples of 1-10 million PBMC were thawed and washed before DNA extraction. At the time of the earliest PBMC sample for each participant with HIV, ages ranged from roughly 20 to 54 years. Per participant, PBMC samples came from 1-4 timepoints prior to ART initiation and 2-8 timepoints following ART initiation, for a median of 7 samples. For every participant, serial HIV viral load, CD4+ T-cell count, ART history and demographic data were obtained. Genomic DNA was extracted from unsorted PBMC with a Qiagen kit on a QIAcube, processed in batches of 12 samples.

The immunoSEQ hsTCRB v3.0 assay was used at survey level resolution to sequence the TRB variable region. The target sequencing depth for TRB was roughly 35,000-50,000 T-cell genomes per sample. TRB libraries were pooled and sequenced on an Illumina MiSeq using a v3 150-cycle kit. The paper's processing steps were these. Repertoire analysis was performed in R inside a reproducible Nextflow workflow that covered QC, data transformation and analysis. LymphoSeq2, an R package for AIRR-Seq data exploration, was used to implement custom analyses. A few samples that yielded fewer than 5000 total TRB sequences were excluded, so that 188 HIV repertoires were analyzed. Among the approximately 180 retained HIV repertoires, about 57 were collected before ART initiation and roughly 130 were collected after ART initiation. Repertoires were downsampled to 5000 TRB nucleotide sequences, with summary statistics averaged over 100 downsampling iterations. TRB sequences were retained for analysis only if CDR3 regions of at least seven amino acids were present. Diversity was measured with a Shannon entropy-derived clonality score and the Gini coefficient. In the repertoire networks, any two of the top 5000 CDR3 amino acid sequences were connected whenever the two sequences differed by an edit distance of one. For TRB CDR3 amino acid sequences, antigen specificity groups and MHC restriction were predicted with GLIPH2. To flag known associations with CMV, EBV, HIV or tissue antigens, CDR3 amino acid sequences were compared against VDJdb and McPAS-TCR. Pre-ART, post-ART and control groups were compared with Wilcoxon signed-rank tests and Holm-Bonferroni correction. TCRdb obtained this table from immuneACCESS and retained in-frame rearrangements with V and J assigned. These tables miss some clones; where compared with another copy, unresolved V genes account for less than half of the shortfall, and the remainder is unexplained. That table gives V, J and clone size, and the DNA gave D and trimming. The sample table records roughly 20,000 clones; 79% of these occur just once. The ten largest clones capture over 8.5% of the sample.

Here V drops 0 bases and J drops 6 bases, and the junction holds 7 bases not matched to any gene. The germline V gene supplies CDR1 SGHRS and CDR2 YFSETQ. The CDR3 covers 15 residues, taking in both the cysteine and the phenylalanine. The read is trimmed to its CDR3 DNA, 45 bases read in frame from base 1. The source of this sequence is a woman aged 40 to 50 with HIV. The sample here was unsorted PBMCs, taken 4.1 years after starting antiretroviral therapy. The receptor chain draws on TRBV5-1 and TRBJ1-1; 8 central bases correspond to TRBD1. The CDR3 reads CASSLAPRQGPEAFF. The nucleotide sequence reads TGCGCCAGCAGCTTGGCCCCAAGACAGGGGCCTGAAGCTTTCTTT.